This record looks at one TCR beta chain sequence and its context. The target antigen is unknown. These data originate in a study of OX40 agonist ivuxolimab in advanced cancers. Whole-study results and caveats: Among patients with partial responses at 0.1-3.0 mg/kg, clonal expansion was among the lowest. On average, a greater number of expanded clones characterised CD8+ T cells relative to CD4+. Clonal expansion from baseline to week 6 occurred in both CD4+ and CD8+ T cells. Nonresponders, in some cases, also had low normalized T-cell clonal expansion.

Clones were read by immunoSEQ multiplex PCR, and TCRdb kept only the in-frame ones, dropping some. The repertoire holds about 64,000 clones, with roughly 81% as singletons. V was shortened by 2 bases and J by 5 bases, with 15 bases between the two germline ends. Germline V CDR1 and CDR2: SNHLY, FYNNEI. The CDR3 contains 15 residues. This chain uses TRBV2 with TRBJ2-5, with D perhaps TRBD1 or TRBD2 (5 bases each). This specimen consisted of CD4+ or CD8+ T cells sorted from blood, obtained in a trial of the OX40 agonist ivuxolimab. This clonotype originated in an adult with an advanced solid tumor such as melanoma, head and neck, liver or kidney cancer. CDR3 coding DNA: TGTGCCAGCAGTGAATGGGACCGAGATGAGGAGACCCAGTACTTC. As protein: CASSEWDRDEETQYF.